A single sample is the source of the 8 T cell receptor beta chains below, sequenced in a study of T cells in Graves' hyperthyroidism and ophthalmopathy. TCR beta CDR3 sequences were amplified from RNA transcripts. Researchers ran a first-round RT-PCR on the TCR CDR3 using the HTBI primer set. TCRdb re-derived calls from the multiplex PCR reads in MiXCR, one entry per CDR3 protein. The top ten clones hold about 5.8% of a sample with a few hundred thousand distinct CDR3 sequences, about 15% of them seen once. Sequenced: blood. These receptors were collected from a woman aged 25-40 years with Graves' hyperthyroidism that later progressed to Graves' ophthalmopathy.

The sample holds a few counts of this clonotype. The chain uses TRBV20-1 and TRBJ2-2, with TRBD2 matching over 9 bases. This CDR3 has 17 residues. Germline V gene lookup returns CDR1 DFQATT and CDR2 SNEGSKA (reference sequence). J gave up 3 bases and V 0 bases, and 8 bases lay outside the gene matches. The CDR3 region has the DNA TGCAGTGCTAGAGATATTGCGGGAGGGTCGTACACCGGGGAGCTGTTTTTT. Translated, it gives CSARDIAGGSYTGELFF.

This clonotype was counted ten times or more. The chain recombines TRBV20-1 with TRBJ2-3, with 9 bases identical to TRBD2. CDR1 is DFQATT and CDR2 is SNEGSKA in the germline V gene (reference sequence). CDR3 length: 15 residues. J was trimmed by 3 bases and V by 5 bases; bases with no gene match: 9. This chain's CDR3 is CSADLAGVNTDTQYF. CDR3 nucleotide sequence: TGCAGTGCTGACTTAGCGGGAGTTAATACAGATACGCAGTATTTT.

This clonotype was seen repeatedly, ten times or more. V and J are TRBV7-9 and TRBJ2-1; 7 nucleotides agree with TRBD2. V shed 0 bases, J shed 0 bases, and the junction held 11 bases outside the gene matches. The germline gives CDR1 SEHNR, CDR2 FQNEAQ (reference sequence). The CDR3 runs to 19 residues. The DNA of the CDR3 is TGTGCCAGCAGCTTAGCCCGCCTAGCGGAGAGGAGCTCCTACAATGAGCAGTTCTTC. It translates to CASSLARLAERSSYNEQFF.

In its sample, this clonotype was seen many times. The genes are TRBV12-3 or TRBV12-4 and TRBJ2-3, with TRBD2 as a possible D gene (5 bases). The length of the CDR3 is 15 residues. Trimming shortened V by 7 bases and J by 0 bases, and 14 bases separated the two germline ends. The CDR3 spells CASNPSLSSTDTQYF. CDR3 in DNA: TGTGCCAGCAACCCTAGCCTTTCTAGCACAGATACGCAGTATTTT.

This clonotype was seen a handful of times. V gene TRBV27 combines with J gene TRBJ1-2; the D gene is possibly TRBD1 (6 bases). V dropped 4 bases and J dropped 0 bases, with 15 bases sitting between them. CDR1 and CDR2 from the germline V gene are MNHEY and SMNVEV (reference sequence). There are 16 residues in the CDR3. CDR3: CASSWGPGVSNYGYTF. CDR3 nucleotide sequence: TGTGCCAGCAGTTGGGGACCAGGGGTATCTAACTATGGCTACACCTTC.

The rearrangement joins TRBV14 to TRBJ1-2; no firm D call. Trimming stripped 4 bases from V and 1 base from J, with 10 bases between. Germline lookup yields CDR1 SGHDN and CDR2 FVKESK. This CDR3 is built from 14 residues. The CDR3 bases are TGTGCCAGCAGCCTAAGCGTAGATAACTATGGCTACACCTTC. Protein product: CASSLSVDNYGYTF.

V gene TRBV7-3 combines with J gene TRBJ2-2; 10 nucleotides align to TRBD2. Germline V gene lookup returns CDR1 SGHTA and CDR2 FQGTGA. Trimming at V came to 5 bases and at J to 4 bases, leaving 7 bases not matched to a gene. This CDR3 is built from 16 residues. As DNA, the CDR3 is TGTGCCAGCAGCACCGGGACTAGCGATGGCACCGGGGAGCTGTTTTTT. It codes for CASSTGTSDGTGELFF.

This clonotype was found a few times. This sequence joins TRBV10-1 and TRBJ1-1, with D hard to call. Trimming left V 3 bases short and J 3 bases short, with 8 bases between. The CDR3 has 13 amino acids. CDR1 and CDR2 (germline): WNHNN, SYGVQD (reference sequence). The CDR3 sequence: CASSDSAYTEAFF. The CDR3 DNA reads as TGCGCCAGCAGTGACTCGGCCTACACTGAAGCTTTCTTT.